The rows below give T cell receptor beta chains drawn from one sample of a study of human T cells and chemical hapten exposure. In TCRdb, the RACE reads were re-called with MiXCR into one record per CDR3 protein. This sample has about 45,000 distinct CDR3 sequences, with approximately 4.8% found just once. The specimen was whole blood. The receptor source for this set is a human donor in good health. Some clones in this sample may be carry-over from other donors' samples. CDR3s include the opening cysteine and the closing phenylalanine or tryptophan. D genes are given only for firm matches. Clone size is not always given. Where it is, it says once, few, many or a class for expanded clones.

size,D,V,J,DNA,CDR3
many,TRBD2,TRBV28,TRBJ2-5,TGTGCCAGCAGTTTAGAGACTAGCGGGAGGGCCAGTAAGTTGAAGACCCAGTACTTC,CASSLETSGRASKLKTQYF
-,-,TRBV19,TRBJ2-7,TGTGCCAGGACCCGTGGAACCTTCTCCTACGAGCAGTACTTC,CARTRGTFSYEQYF
many,-,TRBV27,TRBJ2-3,TGTGCCAGCAGTCCCCCCGTACACACAGATACGCAGTATTTT,CASSPPVHTDTQYF
-,-,TRBV6-6,TRBJ1-1,TGTGCCAGCAAGACAGCGAACACTGAAGCTTTCTTT,CASKTANTEAFF
many,-,TRBV10-1,TRBJ2-5,TGCGCCAGCAGTGAAGCCCCGGTGCCAAGAAGCGAAGAGACCCAGTACTTC,CASSEAPVPRSEETQYF
many,-,TRBV5-1,TRBJ2-1,TGCGCCAGCAGCTTTGGAATAAGGCAGTACAATGAGCAGTTCTTC,CASSFGIRQYNEQFF
-,-,TRBV30,TRBJ2-7,TGTGCCTGGATGCCTAGCTCCTACGAGCAGTACTTC,CAWMPSSYEQYF
many,TRBD2,TRBV28,TRBJ2-3,TGTGCCAGCAGTTTAATTGGGACTAGCGGGAGGGCGTCGTATTTT,CASSLIGTSGRASYF
few,-,TRBV29-1,TRBJ2-1,TGCAGCGTTGAATCTAGCAGACTTTACAATGAGCAGTTCTTC,CSVESSRLYNEQFF
many,-,TRBV13,TRBJ2-7,TGTGCCAGCACCGAATCACGCGGCAGACGGGCCTACGAGCAGTACTTC,CASTESRGRRAYEQYF
few,TRBD1,TRBV3-1,TRBJ1-2,TGTGCCAGCAGCCCCCAAGAAGGGGACAGGGTCTATGGCTACACCTTC,CASSPQEGDRVYGYTF
many,-,TRBV7-9,TRBJ1-1,TGTGCCAGCAGCTTACCCTTAAAAAGGGGTCTGGGCACTGAAGCTTTCTTT,CASSLPLKRGLGTEAFF
many,-,TRBV20-1,TRBJ2-6,TGCAGTGCTAGAGATTTCGGGAGCTCCTCCAACGTCCTGACTTTC,CSARDFGSSSNVLTF
few,TRBD2,TRBV19,TRBJ2-1,TGTGCCAGTAGTATGGGGCGGGGGATAGGTGAGCAGTTCTTC,CASSMGRGIGEQFF
-,-,TRBV13,TRBJ2-7,TGTGCCAGCAGCCCCCGAAGTGGTTTGGCACCTTCTACGCGGGAGCAGTACTTC,CASSPRSGLAPSTREQYF
few,TRBD2,TRBV12-3/TRBV12-4,TRBJ2-7,TGTGCCAGCAGTTCGACTAGCGGGAGGGCCTACGAGCAGTACTTC,CASSSTSGRAYEQYF
many,TRBD1,TRBV29-1,TRBJ1-1,TGCAGCGTGGTTGGACAGGGGGCTGAAGCTTTCTTT,CSVVGQGAEAFF
many,TRBD1,TRBV3-1,TRBJ1-2,TGTGCCAGCAGCCACCGACAGGGTTCGGCTAACTATGGCTACACCTTC,CASSHRQGSANYGYTF
few,TRBD2,TRBV28,TRBJ2-3,TGTGCCAGCAGTTGGACTAGCGGGAGCACAGATACGCAGTATTTT,CASSWTSGSTDTQYF
-,-,TRBV27,TRBJ2-7,TGTGCCACCAGAGGGTGGAGGCAGAGGTACTACGAGCAGTACTTC,CATRGWRQRYYEQYF
many,TRBD2,TRBV7-3,TRBJ2-5,TGTGCCAGCAGCTTGGGACTAGCGGGAGGAGAGACCCAGTACTTC,CASSLGLAGGETQYF
many,TRBD1,TRBV9,TRBJ1-6,TGTGCCAGCAGCGAGGGGGCCCCTTATAATTCACCCCTCCACTTT,CASSEGAPYNSPLHF
many,-,TRBV29-1,TRBJ2-7,TGCAGCGTGACGGGGCATCCAGACATCTTACCTTCGGACGAGCAGTACTTC,CSVTGHPDILPSDEQYF
-,-,TRBV2,TRBJ1-1,TGTGCCAGCCAGCCGGCAAACACTGAAGCTTTCTTT,CASQPANTEAFF
few,-,TRBV10-3,TRBJ2-7,TGTGCCATCAGTGAGGCCAACAGCTACGAGCAGTACTTC,CAISEANSYEQYF
many,-,TRBV9,TRBJ1-5,TGTGCCAGCAGCTCCAACCCTAATCAGCCCCAGCATTTT,CASSSNPNQPQHF
many,TRBD1,TRBV6-1,TRBJ2-2,TGTGCCAGCAGTGACCAATCGGGACAGGGTAACGGGGAGCTGTTTTTT,CASSDQSGQGNGELFF
-,TRBD2,TRBV4-1,TRBJ2-1,TGCGCCAGCAGCCAATCGGGCGGGAGGGCCCACAATGAGCAGTTCTTC,CASSQSGGRAHNEQFF
many,TRBD1,TRBV20-1,TRBJ1-6,TGCAGTGCTAGGGAACAGGGGGCTGGGAATTCACCCCTCCACTTT,CSAREQGAGNSPLHF
-,TRBD2,TRBV7-3,TRBJ2-1,TGTGCCAGCAGCCCCGGGACTACAGGTTACAATGAGCAGTTCTTC,CASSPGTTGYNEQFF
many,-,TRBV28,TRBJ2-1,TGTGCCAGCAGCCCCGCGGAGCGGCCCCCCTACAATGAGCAGTTCTTC,CASSPAERPPYNEQFF
many,TRBD1,TRBV29-1,TRBJ1-5,TGCAGCGTGGGGACAGAGAATCAGCCCCAGCATTTT,CSVGTENQPQHF
many,-,TRBV5-4,TRBJ2-7,TGTGCCAGCAGCTTGGCCCCTCGCTCCTACGAGCAGTACTTC,CASSLAPRSYEQYF
many,-,TRBV20-1,TRBJ1-2,TGCAGTGCTGGACCATTGACAAGCACGCCTGGCTACACCTTC,CSAGPLTSTPGYTF
many,-,TRBV10-3,TRBJ2-7,TGTGCCATCGGCAGAGAGTCCTACGAGCAGTACTTC,CAIGRESYEQYF
many,-,TRBV6-6,TRBJ2-1,TGTGCCAGCGGCAGCGGCTACAATGAGCAGTTCTTC,CASGSGYNEQFF
few,-,TRBV27,TRBJ1-5,TGTGCCAGCCCGGGGATCTTGGTGGGTCAGCCCCAGCATTTT,CASPGILVGQPQHF
many,-,TRBV5-1,TRBJ1-1,TGCGCCAGCAGCTACACGTCCGGGGGCAATATCGTGAACACTGAAGCTTTCTTT,CASSYTSGGNIVNTEAFF
-,TRBD1,TRBV28,TRBJ2-7,TGTGCCAGTCCCCCAGCGGGACAGGGGGTTGAAGAGCAGTACTTC,CASPPAGQGVEEQYF
many,-,TRBV12-3/TRBV12-4,TRBJ1-2,TGTGCCAGCAGCCCGAGGGGAGCTAACTATGGCTACACCTTC,CASSPRGANYGYTF
many,-,TRBV9,TRBJ2-3,TGTGCCAGCAGCCCCCGTAGCGGATTCACAGATACGCAGTATTTT,CASSPRSGFTDTQYF